A selection of T cell receptor beta chains follows, all from one sample in a study of cytomegalovirus exposure and HLA in healthy donors. Sequencing used immunoSEQ multiplex PCR; TCRdb keeps in-frame clones, though not all of them. The repertoire consists of more than 95,000 clones, with 75% to 80% occurring once and the leading ten covering 5.8%. The sequencing sample was made of PBMCs. Receptors originate from a man aged 60 to 75 in good health and CMV-seropositive. CDR3s include the opening cysteine and the closing phenylalanine or tryptophan. The D gene is left open where the match is weak. Not every row has a clone size; where given, it reads once, few, many or a size class.

>TRBV4-2|TRBJ1-5|once|TRBD1
CASSQDRDRGDSNQPQHF
TGTGCCAGCAGCCAAGACAGGGACAGGGGAGATAGCAATCAGCCCCAGCATTTT
>TRBV19|TRBJ1-5|-|-
CASSISRRAGDQPQHF
TGTGCCAGTAGTATAAGTCGTCGGGCAGGGGATCAGCCCCAGCATTTT
>TRBV6-1|TRBJ1-5|-|TRBD1
CASRDRDHQPQHF
TGTGCCAGCAGAGACAGGGACCATCAGCCCCAGCATTTT
>TRBV6-6|TRBJ2-7|-|TRBD1
CASSARDRTYEQYF
TGTGCCAGCAGTGCCCGGGACAGGACCTACGAGCAGTACTTC
>TRBV12-5|TRBJ1-4|-|TRBD1
CASGLSGTGSGKLFF
TGTGCTAGTGGTTTGAGCGGGACAGGGTCCGGAAAACTGTTTTTT
>TRBV4-1|TRBJ2-7|-|TRBD1
CASSAERGLRTYEQYF
TGCGCCAGCAGCGCGGAGAGGGGGCTCCGTACCTACGAGCAGTACTTC
>TRBV7-2|TRBJ1-5|once|-
CASSPSWGLQPQHF
TGTGCCAGCAGCCCCTCTTGGGGGCTGCAGCCCCAGCATTTT
>TRBV9|TRBJ1-1|-|TRBD1
CASSVIQGGNTEAFF
TGTGCCAGCAGCGTTATACAGGGGGGGAACACTGAAGCTTTCTTT
>TRBV18|TRBJ1-4|-|-
CASSPRQGPEEKLFF
TGTGCCAGCTCACCAAGGCAGGGGCCGGAGGAAAAACTGTTTTTT
>TRBV6-1|TRBJ2-2|-|TRBD1
CASRQGVTGELFF
TGTGCCAGCAGACAGGGGGTCACCGGGGAGCTGTTTTTT
>TRBV6-1|TRBJ1-6|-|-
CASTQGMGNSPLHF
TGTGCCAGCACCCAGGGGATGGGCAATTCACCCCTCCACTTT
>TRBV14|TRBJ1-2|-|-
CASSQARAGGYTF
TGTGCCAGCAGCCAAGCCAGGGCCGGAGGCTACACCTTC
>TRBV7-7|TRBJ2-5|-|-
CASSRNQGQETQYF
TGTGCCAGCAGCCGTAACCAGGGCCAAGAGACCCAGTACTTC
>TRBV5-1|TRBJ2-2|-|-
CASSLGWGRGTGELFF
TGCGCCAGCAGCTTGGGATGGGGGCGTGGGACCGGGGAGCTGTTTTTT
>TRBV18|TRBJ2-7|-|TRBD1
CASSPSGTGGYEQYF
TGTGCCAGCTCACCGTCCGGGACAGGGGGGTACGAGCAGTACTTC
>TRBV30|TRBJ2-7|-|TRBD2
CAWRTGGYMLYEQYF
TGTGCCTGGAGGACCGGGGGGTATATGCTTTACGAGCAGTACTTC
>TRBV6-5|TRBJ1-2|-|TRBD1
CASSPTDRVGGYTF
TGTGCCAGCAGTCCTACGGACAGGGTGGGTGGCTACACCTTC
>TRBV29-1|TRBJ2-5|-|-
CSVDDGLDETQYF
TGCAGCGTTGACGACGGTCTAGATGAGACCCAGTACTTC
>TRBV9|TRBJ1-4|-|-
CASSASTGTEGEKLFF
TGTGCCAGCAGCGCCTCCACAGGGACGGAAGGTGAAAAACTGTTTTTT
>TRBV6-6|TRBJ1-2|-|TRBD1
CASSYGEGGAYGYTF
TGTGCCAGCAGTTACGGTGAAGGGGGCGCCTATGGCTACACCTTC
>TRBV19|TRBJ1-6|-|TRBD1
CASKGQGYNSPLHF
TGTGCCAGTAAAGGACAGGGGTATAATTCACCCCTCCACTTT
>TRBV29-1|TRBJ1-3|few|TRBD1
CSVEDRQGPGNTIYF
TGCAGCGTTGAAGACCGACAGGGGCCTGGAAACACCATATATTTT
>TRBV29-1|TRBJ2-7|-|TRBD1
CSVEDRGLSYEQYF
TGCAGCGTTGAGGACAGGGGGCTAAGCTACGAGCAGTACTTC
>TRBV10-1|TRBJ2-1|-|-
CASSEQSNRYNEQFF
TGCGCCAGCAGTGAGCAGTCGAACCGTTACAATGAGCAGTTCTTC
>TRBV19|TRBJ1-5|-|-
CASVTGSLNQPQHF
TGTGCCAGTGTTACCGGGTCTCTCAATCAGCCCCAGCATTTT
>TRBV18|TRBJ1-3|once|TRBD1
CASSLDRGPGNTIYF
TGTGCCAGCTCACTGGACAGGGGGCCTGGAAACACCATATATTTT
>TRBV7-3|TRBJ1-1|-|-
CASSLTSRTMNTEAFF
TGTGCCAGCAGCTTAACCTCCAGAACCATGAACACTGAAGCTTTCTTT
>TRBV4-1|TRBJ2-1|few|TRBD2
CASKAVQRGPYNEQFF
TGCGCCAGCAAGGCAGTACAGCGGGGCCCCTACAATGAGCAGTTCTTC
>TRBV7-6|TRBJ2-7|-|TRBD1
CASSLQTGNGGEQYF
TGTGCCAGCAGCTTACAGACAGGGAACGGCGGCGAGCAGTACTTC
>TRBV28|TRBJ1-5|-|-
CASSPPGGLTQPQHF
TGTGCCAGCAGTCCCCCGGGGGGTTTAACTCAGCCCCAGCATTTT
>TRBV19|TRBJ1-2|-|TRBD1
CASSSGQGNYGYTF
TGTGCCAGTAGTTCGGGACAGGGAAACTATGGCTACACCTTC
>TRBV7-9|TRBJ2-7|-|TRBD1
CASSTRGQGDYEQYF
TGTGCCAGCAGCACGCGAGGACAGGGGGACTACGAGCAGTACTTC
>TRBV5-1|TRBJ2-5|-|TRBD1
CASSVGTGQETQYF
TGCGCCAGCAGCGTCGGGACAGGGCAAGAGACCCAGTACTTC
>TRBV7-7|TRBJ2-5|-|TRBD2
CASSPQRGGFQETQYF
TGTGCCAGCAGCCCCCAGCGGGGGGGCTTTCAAGAGACCCAGTACTTC
>TRBV5-1|TRBJ2-1|-|TRBD1
CASSLGTGYNEQFF
TGCGCCAGCAGCTTGGGGACAGGGTACAATGAGCAGTTCTTC
>TRBV11-2|TRBJ2-7|few|TRBD1
CASRTVQGARAYEQYF
TGTGCCAGCAGAACCGTACAGGGGGCTAGGGCCTACGAGCAGTACTTC
>TRBV25-1|TRBJ2-7|-|TRBD1
CASSALRGQVYF
TGTGCCAGCAGTGCCCTAAGAGGACAGGTGTACTTC
>TRBV28|TRBJ2-1|-|TRBD2
CASKGLVDHNEQFF
TGTGCCAGCAAGGGACTAGTGGATCACAATGAGCAGTTCTTC
>TRBV6-6|TRBJ1-2|-|TRBD1
CASSYRGTGMYGYTF
TGTGCCAGCAGTTACAGAGGGACAGGGATGTATGGCTACACCTTC
>TRBV4-1|TRBJ2-3|-|TRBD2
CASSQLAGLDTQYF
TGCGCCAGCAGCCAGCTAGCGGGGTTAGATACGCAGTATTTT
>TRBV4-1|TRBJ2-7|-|TRBD2
CASSQDNALAGPYEQYF
TGCGCCAGCAGCCAAGATAATGCACTAGCGGGACCATACGAGCAGTACTTC
>TRBV7-2|TRBJ2-7|-|-
CASSTDSLTKQYF
TGTGCCAGCTCAACCGACAGCCTTACTAAGCAGTACTTC
>TRBV5-6|TRBJ1-3|-|-
CASTDGGGNTIYF
TGTGCCAGCACCGACGGCGGAGGAAACACCATATATTTT
>TRBV29-1|TRBJ1-2|-|TRBD1
CSVEDMDRGYGYTF
TGCAGCGTTGAAGATATGGACAGGGGTTATGGCTACACCTTC
>TRBV7-2|TRBJ2-7|-|TRBD1
CASSLGQGSSYEQYF
TGTGCCAGCAGCTTAGGACAGGGGAGCTCCTACGAGCAGTACTTC